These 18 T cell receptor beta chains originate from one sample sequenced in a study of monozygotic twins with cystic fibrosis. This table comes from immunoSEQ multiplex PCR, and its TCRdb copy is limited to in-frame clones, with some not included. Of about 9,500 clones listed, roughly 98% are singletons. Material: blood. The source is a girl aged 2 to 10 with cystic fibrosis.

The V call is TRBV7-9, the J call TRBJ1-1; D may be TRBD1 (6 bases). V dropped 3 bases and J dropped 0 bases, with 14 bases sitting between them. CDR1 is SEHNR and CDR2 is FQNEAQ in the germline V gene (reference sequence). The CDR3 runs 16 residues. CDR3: CASSFLGGWMNTEAFF. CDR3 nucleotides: TGTGCCAGCAGCTTTCTGGGGGGCTGGATGAACACTGAAGCTTTCTTT.

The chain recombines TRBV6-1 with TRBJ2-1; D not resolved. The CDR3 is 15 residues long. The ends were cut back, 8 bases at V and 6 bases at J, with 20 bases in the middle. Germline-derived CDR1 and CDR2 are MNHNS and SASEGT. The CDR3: CASQPFITPTNEQFF. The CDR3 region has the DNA TGTGCCAGCCAACCCTTCATTACTCCGACCAATGAGCAGTTCTTC.

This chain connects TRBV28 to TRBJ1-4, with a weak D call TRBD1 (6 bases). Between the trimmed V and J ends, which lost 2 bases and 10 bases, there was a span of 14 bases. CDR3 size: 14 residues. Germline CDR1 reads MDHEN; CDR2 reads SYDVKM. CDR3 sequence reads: CASSLRGEVLKLFF. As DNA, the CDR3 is TGTGCCAGCAGTTTAAGGGGGGAGGTCCTAAAACTGTTTTTT.

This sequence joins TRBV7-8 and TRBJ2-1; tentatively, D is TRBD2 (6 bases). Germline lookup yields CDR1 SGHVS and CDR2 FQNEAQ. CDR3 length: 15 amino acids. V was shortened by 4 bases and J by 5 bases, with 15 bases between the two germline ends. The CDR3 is CASSSRGLTDNEQFF. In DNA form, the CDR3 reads TGTGCCAGCAGCTCACGGGGACTCACGGACAATGAGCAGTTCTTC.

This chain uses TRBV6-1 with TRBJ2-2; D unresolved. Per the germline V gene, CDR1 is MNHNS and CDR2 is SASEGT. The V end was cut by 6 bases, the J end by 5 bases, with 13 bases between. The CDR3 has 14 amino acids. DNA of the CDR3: TGTGCCAGCAGCGCGGAAAGCTGGACCGGGGAGCTGTTTTTT. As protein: CASSAESWTGELFF.

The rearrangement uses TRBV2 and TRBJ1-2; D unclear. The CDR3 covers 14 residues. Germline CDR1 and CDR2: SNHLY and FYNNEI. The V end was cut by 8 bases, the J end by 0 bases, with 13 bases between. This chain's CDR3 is CASPVYGTNYGYTF. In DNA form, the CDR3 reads TGTGCCAGCCCGGTTTACGGGACTAACTATGGCTACACCTTC.

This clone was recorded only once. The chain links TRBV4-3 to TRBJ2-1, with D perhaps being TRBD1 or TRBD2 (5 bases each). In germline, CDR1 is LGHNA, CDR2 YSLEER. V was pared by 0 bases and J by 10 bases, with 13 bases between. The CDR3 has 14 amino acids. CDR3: CASSQDFSGQEQFF. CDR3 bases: TGCGCCAGCAGCCAAGATTTCAGCGGACAAGAGCAGTTCTTC.

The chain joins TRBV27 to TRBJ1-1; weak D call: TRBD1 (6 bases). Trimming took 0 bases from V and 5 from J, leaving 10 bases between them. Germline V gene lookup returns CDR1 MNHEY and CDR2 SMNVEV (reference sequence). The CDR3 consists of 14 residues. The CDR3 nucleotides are TGTGCCAGCAGTTTATCACAGGGACGGACTGAAGCTTTCTTT. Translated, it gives CASSLSQGRTEAFF.

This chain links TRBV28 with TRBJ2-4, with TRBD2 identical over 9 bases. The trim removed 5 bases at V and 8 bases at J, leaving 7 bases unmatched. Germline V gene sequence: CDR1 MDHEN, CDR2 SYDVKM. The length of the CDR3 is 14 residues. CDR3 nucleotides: TGTGCCAGCAGTCCGGGGACTAGCATGGACATTCAGTACTTC. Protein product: CASSPGTSMDIQYF.

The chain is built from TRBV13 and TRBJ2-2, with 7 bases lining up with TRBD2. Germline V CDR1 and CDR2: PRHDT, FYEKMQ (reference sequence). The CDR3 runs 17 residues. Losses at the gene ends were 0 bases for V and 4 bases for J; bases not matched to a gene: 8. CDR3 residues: CASSLGTVREPTGELFF. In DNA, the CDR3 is TGTGCCAGCAGCTTAGGTACGGTGCGGGAGCCCACCGGGGAGCTGTTTTTT.

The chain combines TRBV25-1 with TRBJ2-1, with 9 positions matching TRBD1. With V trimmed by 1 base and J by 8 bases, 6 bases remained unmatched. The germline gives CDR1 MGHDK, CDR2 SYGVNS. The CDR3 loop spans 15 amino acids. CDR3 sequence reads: CASSESGTGHHEQFF. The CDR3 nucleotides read TGTGCCAGCAGTGAATCCGGGACAGGGCACCATGAGCAGTTCTTC.

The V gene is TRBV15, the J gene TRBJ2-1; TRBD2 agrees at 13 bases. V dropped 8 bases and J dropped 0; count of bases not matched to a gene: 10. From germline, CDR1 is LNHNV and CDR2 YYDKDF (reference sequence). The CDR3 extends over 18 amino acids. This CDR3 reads CATFGRGLAGSSYNEQFF. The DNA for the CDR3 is TGTGCCACCTTTGGGAGGGGACTAGCGGGAAGCTCCTACAATGAGCAGTTCTTC.

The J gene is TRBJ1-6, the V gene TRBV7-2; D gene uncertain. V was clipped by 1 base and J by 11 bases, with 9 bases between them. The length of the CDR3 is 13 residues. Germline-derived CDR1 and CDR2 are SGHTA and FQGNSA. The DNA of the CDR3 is TGTGCCAGCAGCTTAGGTGCAAGACCACCCCTCCACTTT. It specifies CASSLGARPPLHF.

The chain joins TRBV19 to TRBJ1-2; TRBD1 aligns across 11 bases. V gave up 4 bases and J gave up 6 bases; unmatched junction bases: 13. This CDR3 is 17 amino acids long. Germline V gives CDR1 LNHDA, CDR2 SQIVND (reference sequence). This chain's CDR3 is CASSTIRPGQGENGYTF. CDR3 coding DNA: TGTGCCAGTAGTACCATCCGACCGGGACAGGGGGAGAATGGCTACACCTTC. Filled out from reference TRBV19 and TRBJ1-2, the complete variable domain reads DGGITQSPKYLFRKEGQNVTLSCEQNLNHDAMYWYRQDPGQGLRLIYYSQIVNDFQKGDIAEGYSVSREKKESFPLTVTSAQKNPTAFYLCASSTIRPGQGENGYTFGSGTRLTVV.

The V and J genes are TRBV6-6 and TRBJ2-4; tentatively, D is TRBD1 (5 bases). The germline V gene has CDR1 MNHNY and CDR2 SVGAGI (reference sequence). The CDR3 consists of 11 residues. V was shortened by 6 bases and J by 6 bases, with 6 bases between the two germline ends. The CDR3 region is CASRTVNIQYF. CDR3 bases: TGTGCCAGCAGGACAGTAAACATTCAGTACTTC.

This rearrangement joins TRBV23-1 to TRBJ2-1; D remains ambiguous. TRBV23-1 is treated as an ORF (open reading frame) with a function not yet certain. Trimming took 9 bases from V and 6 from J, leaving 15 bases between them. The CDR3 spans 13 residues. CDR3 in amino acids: CARGSPWVNEQFF. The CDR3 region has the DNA TGCGCCAGAGGTTCCCCCTGGGTCAATGAGCAGTTCTTC.

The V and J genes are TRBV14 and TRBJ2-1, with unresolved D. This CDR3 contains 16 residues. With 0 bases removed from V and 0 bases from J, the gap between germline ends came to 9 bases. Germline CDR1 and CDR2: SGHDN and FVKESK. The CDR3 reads CASSQEQRLSYNEQFF. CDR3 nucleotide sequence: TGTGCCAGCAGCCAAGAACAGCGACTCTCCTACAATGAGCAGTTCTTC. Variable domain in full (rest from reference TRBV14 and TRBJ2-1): EAGVTQFPSHSVIEKGQTVTLRCDPISGHDNLYWYRRVMGKEIKFLLHFVKESKQDESGMPNNRFLAERTGGTYSTLKVQPAELEDSGVYFCASSQEQRLSYNEQFFGPGTRLTVL.

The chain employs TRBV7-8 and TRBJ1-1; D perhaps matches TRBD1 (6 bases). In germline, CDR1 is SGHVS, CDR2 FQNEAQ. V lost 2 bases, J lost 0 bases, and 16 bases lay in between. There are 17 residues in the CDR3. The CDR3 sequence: CASSLLGGPRLNTEAFF. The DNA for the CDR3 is TGTGCCAGCAGCTTATTAGGGGGGCCACGACTGAACACTGAAGCTTTCTTT.